This TCR beta chain was found in a study of blood T cell repertoires in COVID-19. Original analysis: Reference gene primer amplification gave nucleated cell count estimates. Sequenced by immunoSEQ multiplex PCR; TCRdb stores in-frame clones only, minus some. That table furnishes V, J and clone size, whereas the DNA furnished D and trimming. The sample shows about 240,000 clones, roughly 83% of them seen only once. Between the trimmed V and J ends, which lost 0 bases and 0 bases, there was a span of 5 bases. CDR1 is LGHDT and CDR2 is YNNKEL in the germline V gene (reference sequence). The CDR3 consists of 15 residues.

The clonotype originates from a woman older than 75 with acute or convalescent COVID-19. Sequences were obtained from peripheral blood. The genes are TRBV3-1 (or the pseudogene TRBV3-2) and TRBJ2-2; D gene unclear. CDR3 coding DNA: TGTGCCAGCAGCCAAGACTTAACGAACACCGGGGAGCTGTTTTTT. Its translation: CASSQDLTNTGELFF.